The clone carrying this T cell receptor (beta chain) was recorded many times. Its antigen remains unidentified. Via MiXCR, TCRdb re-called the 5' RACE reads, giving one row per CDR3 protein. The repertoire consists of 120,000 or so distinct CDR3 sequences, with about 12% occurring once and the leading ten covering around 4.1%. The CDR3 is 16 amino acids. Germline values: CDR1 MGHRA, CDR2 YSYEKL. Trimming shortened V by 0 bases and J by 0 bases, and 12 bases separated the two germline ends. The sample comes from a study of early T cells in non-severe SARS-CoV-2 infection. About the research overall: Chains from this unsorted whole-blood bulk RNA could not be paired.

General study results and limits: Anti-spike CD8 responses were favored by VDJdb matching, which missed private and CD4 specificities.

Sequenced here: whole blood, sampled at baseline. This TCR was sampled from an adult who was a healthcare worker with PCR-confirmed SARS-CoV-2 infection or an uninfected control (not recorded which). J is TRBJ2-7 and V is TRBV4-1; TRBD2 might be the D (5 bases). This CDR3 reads CASSQEWPGLSYEQYF. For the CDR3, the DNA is TGCGCCAGCAGCCAAGAGTGGCCAGGACTCTCCTACGAGCAGTACTTC.